Below, one T cell receptor beta chain is given with its context. Its specificity is unknown. V lost 1 base to trimming and J lost 5 bases, with 8 bases between them. Germline CDR1 is SEHNR and CDR2 is FQNEAQ (reference sequence). This CDR3 is built from 13 residues. This specimen comes from a study of T-cell memory formation after mild COVID-19. Study outcomes and limitations: The appearance of some responding clones in pre-infection memory suggested that cross-reactive memory joined.

One entry per CDR3 protein results from TCRdb running MiXCR on the 5' RACE reads. Of about half a million distinct CDR3 sequences listed, approximately 18% are singletons. The J gene is TRBJ2-5, the V gene TRBV7-9, with D hard to call. The receptor's source is an adult woman who had mild COVID-19 (a few samples of this study predate the infection). Cell type and time point are not known. The sequencing input was PBMCs or a T cell subset sorted from them (not recorded which). CDR3 in DNA: TGTGCCAGCAGCTTAGATGGGCGGGAGACCCAGTACTTC. Its translation: CASSLDGRETQYF.